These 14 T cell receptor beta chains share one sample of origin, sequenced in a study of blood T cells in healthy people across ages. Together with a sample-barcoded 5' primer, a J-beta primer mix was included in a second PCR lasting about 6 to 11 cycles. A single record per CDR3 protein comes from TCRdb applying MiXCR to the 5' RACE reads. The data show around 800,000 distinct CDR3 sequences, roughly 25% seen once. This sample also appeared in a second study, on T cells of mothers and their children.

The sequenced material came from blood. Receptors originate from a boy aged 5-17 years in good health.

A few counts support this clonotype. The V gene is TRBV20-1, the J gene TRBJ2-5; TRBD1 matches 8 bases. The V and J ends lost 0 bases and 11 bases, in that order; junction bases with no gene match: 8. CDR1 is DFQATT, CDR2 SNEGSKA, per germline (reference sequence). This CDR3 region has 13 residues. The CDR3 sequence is CSARDGQGYKQYF. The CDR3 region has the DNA TGCAGTGCTAGAGATGGACAGGGCTACAAGCAGTACTTC.

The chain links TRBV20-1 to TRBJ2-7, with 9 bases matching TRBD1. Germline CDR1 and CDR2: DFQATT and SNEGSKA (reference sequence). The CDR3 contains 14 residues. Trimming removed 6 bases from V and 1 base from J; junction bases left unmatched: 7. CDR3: CSAHRDRDSYEQYF. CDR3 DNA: TGCAGTGCGCACCGGGACAGGGATTCCTACGAGCAGTACTTC.

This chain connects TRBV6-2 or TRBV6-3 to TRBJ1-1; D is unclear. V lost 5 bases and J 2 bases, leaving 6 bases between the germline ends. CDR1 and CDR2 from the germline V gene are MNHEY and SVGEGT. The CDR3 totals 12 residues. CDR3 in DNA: TGTGCCAGCAGTGAAACCAACACTGAAGCTTTCTTT. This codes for CASSETNTEAFF.

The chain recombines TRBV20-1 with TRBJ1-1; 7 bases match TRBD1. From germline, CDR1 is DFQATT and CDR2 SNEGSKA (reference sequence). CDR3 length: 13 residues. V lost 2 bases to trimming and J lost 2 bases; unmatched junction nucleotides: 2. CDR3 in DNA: TGCAGTGCTAGACGGGACAGTAACACTGAAGCTTTCTTT. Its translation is CSARRDSNTEAFF.

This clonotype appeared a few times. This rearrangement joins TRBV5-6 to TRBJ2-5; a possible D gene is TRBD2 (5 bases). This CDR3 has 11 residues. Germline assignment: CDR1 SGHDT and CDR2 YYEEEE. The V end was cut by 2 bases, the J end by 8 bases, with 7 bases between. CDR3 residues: CASSFEGTQYF. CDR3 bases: TGTGCCAGCAGCTTCGAGGGAACCCAGTACTTC.

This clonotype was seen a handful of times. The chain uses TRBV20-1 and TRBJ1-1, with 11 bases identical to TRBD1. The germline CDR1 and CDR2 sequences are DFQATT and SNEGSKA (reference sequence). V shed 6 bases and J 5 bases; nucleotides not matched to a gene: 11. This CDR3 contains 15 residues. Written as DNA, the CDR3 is TGCAGTGCCCCCAGGACAGGGGGCCGGGGGACTGAAGCTTTCTTT. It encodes CSAPRTGGRGTEAFF.

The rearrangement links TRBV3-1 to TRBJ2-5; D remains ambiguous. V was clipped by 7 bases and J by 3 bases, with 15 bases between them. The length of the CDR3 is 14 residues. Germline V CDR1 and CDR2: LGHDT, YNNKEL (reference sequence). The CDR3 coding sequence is TGTGCCAGCACCCGGACGGTGGGAAAAGAGACCCAGTACTTC. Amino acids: CASTRTVGKETQYF.

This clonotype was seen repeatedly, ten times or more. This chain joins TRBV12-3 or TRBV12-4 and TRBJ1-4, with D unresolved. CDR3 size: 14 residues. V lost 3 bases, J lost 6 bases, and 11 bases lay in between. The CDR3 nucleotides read TGTGCCAGCAGTTTCGGTGACGGATATGAAAAACTGTTTTTT. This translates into CASSFGDGYEKLFF.

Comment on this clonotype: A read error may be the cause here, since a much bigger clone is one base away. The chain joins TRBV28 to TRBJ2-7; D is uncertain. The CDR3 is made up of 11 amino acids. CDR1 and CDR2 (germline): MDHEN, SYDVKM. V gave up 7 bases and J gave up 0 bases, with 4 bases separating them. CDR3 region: CASTSSYEQYF. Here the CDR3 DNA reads TGTGCCAGCACTTCCTCCTACGAGCAGTACTTC.

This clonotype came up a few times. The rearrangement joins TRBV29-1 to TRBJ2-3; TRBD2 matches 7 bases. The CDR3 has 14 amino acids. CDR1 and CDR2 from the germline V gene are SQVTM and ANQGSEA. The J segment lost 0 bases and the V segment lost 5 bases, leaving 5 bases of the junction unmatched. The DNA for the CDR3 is TGCAGCGTTACCCTCGGGGGGAGCACAGATACGCAGTATTTT. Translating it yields CSVTLGGSTDTQYF.

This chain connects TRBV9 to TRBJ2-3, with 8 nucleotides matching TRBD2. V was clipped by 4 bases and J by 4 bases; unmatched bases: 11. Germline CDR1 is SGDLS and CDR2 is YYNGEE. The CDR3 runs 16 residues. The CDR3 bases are TGTGCCAGCAGCCCCATAGCGGGATGGGCGTCAGATACGCAGTATTTT. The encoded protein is CASSPIAGWASDTQYF.

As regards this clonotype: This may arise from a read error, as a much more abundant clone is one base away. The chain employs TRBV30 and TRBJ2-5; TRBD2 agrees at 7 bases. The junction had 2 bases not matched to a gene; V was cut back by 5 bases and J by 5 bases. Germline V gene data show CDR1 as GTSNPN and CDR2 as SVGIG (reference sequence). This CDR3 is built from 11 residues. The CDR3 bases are TGTGCCTGGCGTAGCGGGGAGACCCAGTACTTC. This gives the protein CAWRSGETQYF.

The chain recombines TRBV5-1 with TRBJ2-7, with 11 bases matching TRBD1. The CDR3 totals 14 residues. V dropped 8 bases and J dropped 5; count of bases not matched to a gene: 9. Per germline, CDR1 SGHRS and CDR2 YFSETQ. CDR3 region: CASVTGTGGDEQYF. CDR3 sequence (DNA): TGCGCCAGTGTCACCGGGACAGGGGGTGACGAGCAGTACTTC.

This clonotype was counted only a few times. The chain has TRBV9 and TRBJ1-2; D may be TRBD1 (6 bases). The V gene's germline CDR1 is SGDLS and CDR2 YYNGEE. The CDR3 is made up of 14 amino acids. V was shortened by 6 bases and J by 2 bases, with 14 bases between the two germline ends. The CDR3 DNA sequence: TGTGCCAGCACCTCGGACAGCAAAAACTATGGCTACACCTTC. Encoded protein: CASTSDSKNYGYTF.